A selection of T cell receptor beta chains follows, all from one sample in a study of PD-L1 blockade in urothelial cancer. The data were produced by immunoSEQ multiplex PCR, yet TCRdb's version contains in-frame clones alone and is incomplete. The repertoire holds about 33,000 clones, with roughly 84% as singletons. The sample was PBMCs, taken around atezolizumab (anti-PD-L1) treatment. All receptors come from a man aged 55 to 70 with urothelial cancer. Each CDR3 is given with its conserved first and last residue. A D gene is named only where the DNA matches it firmly. Some rows mark clone size as missing; the rest say once, few, many or name a class of expanded clone.

d_call	v_call	j_call	clone_size	cdr3_aa	cdr3_nt
-	TRBV11-2	TRBJ2-3	-	CASSPIRGSHTDTQYF	TGTGCCAGCAGCCCGATTCGCGGAAGTCACACAGATACGCAGTATTTT
TRBD1	TRBV6-6	TRBJ1-4	-	CASTHMTGTGDEKLFF	TGTGCCAGCACACACATGACCGGGACAGGGGACGAAAAACTGTTTTTT
TRBD2	TRBV30	TRBJ2-3	-	CAWNSGRANLADTQYF	TGTGCCTGGAACAGCGGGAGGGCCAATCTTGCAGATACGCAGTATTTT
-	TRBV18	TRBJ1-1	-	CASSPDQGIDTEAFF	TGTGCCAGCTCACCGGACCAGGGAATAGACACTGAAGCTTTCTTT
-	TRBV18	TRBJ2-7	-	CASSPRGSGYEQYF	TGTGCCAGCTCACCCCGGGGTAGCGGCTACGAGCAGTACTTC
-	TRBV5-1	TRBJ2-3	-	CASSLGGSRSTDTQYF	TGCGCCAGCAGCTTGGGAGGTAGCAGAAGCACAGATACGCAGTATTTT
-	TRBV9	TRBJ2-2	-	CASSGSARLTGELFF	TGTGCCAGCAGCGGCAGCGCGCGCTTGACCGGGGAGCTGTTTTTT
TRBD1	TRBV9	TRBJ1-5	-	CASSGQGAYLPQHF	TGTGCCAGCAGTGGACAGGGGGCTTATCTGCCCCAGCATTTT
TRBD2	TRBV12-5	TRBJ2-2	-	CASGLLAGATGELFF	TGTGCTAGTGGTTTACTAGCGGGAGCCACCGGGGAGCTGTTTTTT
-	TRBV25-1	TRBJ2-3	-	CASSDPSSVDTQYF	TGTGCCAGCAGTGACCCTTCTAGCGTGGATACGCAGTATTTT
TRBD2	TRBV9	TRBJ2-1	-	CASSALAGSRNEQFF	TGTGCCAGCAGCGCTTTAGCGGGAAGCCGCAATGAGCAGTTCTTC
-	TRBV11-1	TRBJ1-1	-	CASSFHQGAGTEAFF	TGTGCCAGCAGCTTCCATCAGGGAGCGGGCACTGAAGCTTTCTTT
-	TRBV19	TRBJ2-1	-	CASMEQLSSYNEQFF	TGTGCCAGTATGGAACAGCTAAGCTCCTACAATGAGCAGTTCTTC
TRBD2	TRBV13	TRBJ2-7	once	CASSSGGLVPGEQYF	TGTGCCAGCAGCTCGGGGGGACTAGTGCCCGGGGAGCAGTACTTC
-	TRBV30	TRBJ1-1	few	CAWSHRQETNTEAFF	TGTGCCTGGAGTCACCGACAGGAGACGAACACTGAAGCTTTCTTT
-	TRBV9	TRBJ1-1	medium-sized	CASSVTGMNTEAFF	TGTGCCAGCAGCGTAACAGGGATGAACACTGAAGCTTTCTTT
-	TRBV29-1	TRBJ2-1	-	CSVEGGGQGNEQFF	TGCAGCGTTGAAGGGGGGGGCCAGGGCAATGAGCAGTTCTTC
TRBD1	TRBV29-1	TRBJ2-5	-	CSVVGQGKETQYF	TGCAGCGTTGTTGGACAGGGGAAAGAGACCCAGTACTTC
TRBD1	TRBV7-2	TRBJ1-2	-	CASSSRTGGEYGYTF	TGTGCCAGCAGCTCCAGGACAGGGGGCGAATATGGCTACACCTTC
-	TRBV5-1	TRBJ2-3	-	CASSLSSGSTDTQYF	TGCGCCAGCAGCTTGTCAAGCGGGAGCACAGATACGCAGTATTTT
TRBD2	TRBV5-6	TRBJ2-3	-	CASSWGGTSTDTQYF	TGTGCCAGCAGCTGGGGGGGAACCAGCACAGATACGCAGTATTTT
-	TRBV9	TRBJ2-1	-	CASSVQGYNEQFF	TGTGCCAGCAGCGTCCAGGGGTACAATGAGCAGTTCTTC
-	TRBV7-2	TRBJ2-1	-	CASSQTRGINEQFF	TGTGCCAGCAGCCAAACCAGGGGAATAAATGAGCAGTTCTTC
TRBD1	TRBV6-4	TRBJ2-7	few	CASSDLDRGRNEYEQYF	TGTGCCAGCAGTGACCTTGATAGGGGGCGCAACGAGTACGAGCAGTACTTC
-	TRBV6-5	TRBJ1-1	few	CASSREAGEAFF	TGTGCCAGCAGCCGCGAAGCAGGTGAAGCTTTCTTT
TRBD1	TRBV5-4	TRBJ2-3	-	CASSPRRQGVTDTQYF	TGTGCCAGCAGCCCGAGGAGACAGGGAGTTACAGATACGCAGTATTTT
-	TRBV19	TRBJ1-3	once	CASSIDSSTGNTIYF	TGTGCCAGTAGTATTGACAGCTCCACTGGAAACACCATATATTTT
-	TRBV5-6	TRBJ1-2	-	CASTPRFGQADYGYTF	TGTGCCAGCACTCCTCGCTTCGGCCAGGCTGACTATGGCTACACCTTC
-	TRBV27	TRBJ1-2	-	CASSLGSRVDGYTF	TGTGCCAGCAGTTTAGGGTCCAGGGTAGACGGCTACACCTTC
TRBD1	TRBV4-3	TRBJ2-5	-	CASSPRTGGKETQYF	TGCGCCAGCAGCCCTCGGACAGGGGGAAAAGAGACCCAGTACTTC
-	TRBV7-8	TRBJ2-5	-	CASSLFKRIGRYQETQYF	TGTGCCAGCAGCTTATTTAAGCGCATAGGCCGGTACCAAGAGACCCAGTACTTC
-	TRBV2	TRBJ1-2	-	CASMGGYKNYGYTF	TGTGCCAGCATGGGGGGATACAAGAACTATGGCTACACCTTC
-	TRBV7-8	TRBJ2-2	-	CASSLGRRTGELFF	TGTGCCAGCAGCTTAGGACGGAGGACCGGGGAGCTGTTTTTT
TRBD2	TRBV2	TRBJ2-7	-	CASCPGGSGHYEQYF	TGTGCCAGCTGTCCGGGGGGGAGCGGGCACTACGAGCAGTACTTC
-	TRBV15	TRBJ1-3	once	CATSRDGSGGGNTIYF	TGTGCCACCAGCAGAGATGGGAGCGGGGGTGGAAACACCATATATTTT